These T cell receptor beta chains were read from a single sample in a study of blood T cell repertoires in COVID-19. Some clones are missing from TCRdb's copy, which holds only in-frame ones; the method was immunoSEQ multiplex PCR. The table has 200,000 to 250,000 clones, over 75% seen once. The source material was peripheral blood. These receptors were taken from a human donor in a cohort sampled during active COVID-19. Both conserved end residues are part of each CDR3. The order of the fields is V gene, clone size, D gene, CDR3 length, J gene, CDR3 DNA, CDR3 protein. D genes are given only for firm matches. Part of the rows lack a size; the others show once, few, many or a class for expanded clones.

TRBV25-1,-,-,13,TRBJ2-7,TGTGCCAGCAGGGGGAGCGCGACCTACGAGCAGTACTTC,CASRGSATYEQYF
TRBV19,-,TRBD2,12,TRBJ2-1,TGTGCCAGTAGCCAACGGGAGGATGAGCAGTTCTTC,CASSQREDEQFF
TRBV6-5,-,-,15,TRBJ1-2,TGTGCCAGCAGCTGGGGCACGTTTCGGCGTACCGGCTACACCTTC,CASSWGTFRRTGYTF
TRBV6-5,-,-,11,TRBJ2-7,TGTGCCAGCAGACGCAGCTACGAGCAGTACTTC,CASRRSYEQYF
TRBV7-8,-,-,12,TRBJ2-5,TGTGCCAGCAGCCGGGACTTGGGGACCCAGTACTTC,CASSRDLGTQYF
TRBV12-3/TRBV12-4,-,-,13,TRBJ2-7,TGTGCCAGCAGTCAGTCAGGGTCCTACGAGCAGTACTTC,CASSQSGSYEQYF
TRBV27,-,TRBD2,16,TRBJ2-3,TGTGCCAGCAGTTACCGACTAGCGGGGGGGCCAGATACGCAGTATTTT,CASSYRLAGGPDTQYF
TRBV15,-,TRBD2,15,TRBJ2-1,TGTGCCACCAGCAGCTTAGGACTAGCGGGGAATGAGCAGTTCTTC,CATSSLGLAGNEQFF
TRBV14,-,TRBD1,16,TRBJ2-2,TGTGCCAGCGGCAGGGGGTTTACCATGAACACCGGGGAGCTGTTTTTT,CASGRGFTMNTGELFF
TRBV5-1,once,-,13,TRBJ2-2,TGCGCCAGCAGCTTGTACAGCACCGGGGAGCTGTTTTTT,CASSLYSTGELFF
TRBV28,-,TRBD2,15,TRBJ2-5,TGTGCCAGCAGTTTACAGCGGGAGGTCATGGAGACCCAGTACTTC,CASSLQREVMETQYF
TRBV19,-,TRBD1,15,TRBJ1-4,TGTGCCAGTAGTAGTCCCGGGACAGGGAACGAAAAACTGTTTTTT,CASSSPGTGNEKLFF
TRBV9,-,-,15,TRBJ2-1,TGTGCCAGCAGCGAAAGACAGGAGAGTTACAATGAGCAGTTCTTC,CASSERQESYNEQFF
TRBV29-1,-,-,13,TRBJ1-5,TGCAGCGTTAGAACAGGGAGTAATCAGCCCCAGCATTTT,CSVRTGSNQPQHF
TRBV7-9,-,TRBD2,16,TRBJ2-3,TGTGCCAGCAGCCCTCGGACTAGCGGGATGGCAGATACGCAGTATTTT,CASSPRTSGMADTQYF
TRBV10-3,-,TRBD1,14,TRBJ1-2,TGTGCCATCAGTACCGGACAGGGGAACTATGGCTACACCTTC,CAISTGQGNYGYTF
TRBV27,-,-,16,TRBJ1-1,TGTGCCAGCAGTTCCGTCCCCGGGGGGGGCGCCGCTGAAGCTTTCTTT,CASSSVPGGGAAEAFF
TRBV7-9,once,-,16,TRBJ2-2,TGTGCCAGCAGCTTAGGAGGGACTTTGAACACCGGGGAGCTGTTTTTT,CASSLGGTLNTGELFF
TRBV5-1,-,-,16,TRBJ2-4,TGCGCCAGCAGCTTGGAAGCGGCACTAGCCAAAAACATTCAGTACTTC,CASSLEAALAKNIQYF
TRBV27,few,-,12,TRBJ2-3,TGTGCCAGCAGCTATAGCGGCATTAGGCAGTATTTT,CASSYSGIRQYF
TRBV4-1,-,-,15,TRBJ1-2,TGCGCCAGCAGCCAAGACGGGGAGGAACCCTATGGCTACACCTTC,CASSQDGEEPYGYTF
TRBV4-1,-,TRBD1,17,TRBJ1-1,TGCGCCAGCAGCCAGGCCCGGGACAGGGGGTTTAACACTGAAGCTTTCTTT,CASSQARDRGFNTEAFF
TRBV6-5,many,-,14,TRBJ1-3,TGTGCCAGCAGTTACTCCGGGTCTGGAAACACCATATATTTT,CASSYSGSGNTIYF
TRBV7-7,-,TRBD1,15,TRBJ2-7,TGTGCTAGCAGCTTAAGACAGGGGGCTAAGTACGAGCAGTACTTC,CASSLRQGAKYEQYF
TRBV27,-,-,14,TRBJ1-2,TGTGCCAGCAGTGCGGGATTTTCTAACTATGGCTACACCTTC,CASSAGFSNYGYTF
TRBV4-1,once,TRBD2,18,TRBJ2-2,TGCGCCAGCAGCCAAGATCAAGTGCGGGGGACGAACACCGGGGAGCTGTTTTTT,CASSQDQVRGTNTGELFF
TRBV27,few,-,15,TRBJ2-2,TGTGCCAGCAGTTTATCGAGGCAGGGGAACGGGGAGCTGTTTTTT,CASSLSRQGNGELFF
TRBV5-1,once,TRBD1,15,TRBJ1-2,TGCGCCAGCAGCCTACGGACAGGGACTCACTATGGCTACACCTTC,CASSLRTGTHYGYTF
TRBV2,-,-,13,TRBJ1-1,TGTGCCAGCAGTCAGCAGGGGACCACTGAAGCTTTCTTT,CASSQQGTTEAFF
TRBV7-2,once,TRBD1,17,TRBJ2-2,TGTGCCAGCAGCTTAGCGGTCCACAGGGGGTCGGCCGGGGAGCTGTTTTTT,CASSLAVHRGSAGELFF
TRBV9,-,-,19,TRBJ1-3,TGTGCCAGCAGCGTTCTAGACGGGGGGAGAGTACGGTCTGGAAACACCATATATTTT,CASSVLDGGRVRSGNTIYF
TRBV10-3,-,TRBD1,17,TRBJ2-2,TGTGCCATCAGTGAGTCAGGGGGCAGTCCCCTGAACGGGGAGCTGTTTTTT,CAISESGGSPLNGELFF
TRBV28,-,TRBD2,14,TRBJ2-1,TGTGCCAGCAGTTTTAGCGGGAACTACAATGAGCAGTTCTTC,CASSFSGNYNEQFF
TRBV7-2,few,-,14,TRBJ1-1,TGTGCCAGCAGCTTCAGAGGCACGAACACTGAAGCTTTCTTT,CASSFRGTNTEAFF